This TCR beta chain was obtained from a study of T-cell memory formation after mild COVID-19 (dated by TCRdb to 2020 to 2022). Background on the whole study: Most TCR sequence clusters were specific to one of the two donors. Longitudinal TCRalpha and TCRbeta repertoire sequencing tracked T-cell clones expanding and contracting after mild COVID-19 in a couple of donors. Two young, previously healthy adult volunteers made up the cohort, one male and one female. Summary of the overall study and its limitations: Clones that contracted from day 15 to 85 showed balanced CD4/CD8 phenotypes, whereas a second wave of clones that expanded from day 15 to 37 leaned towards CD4+. Contracting CD4+ clones turned up mainly in the CM and EM memory subsets, whereas EMRA was where CD8+ clones were enriched. Some responding clones were detected in pre-infection memory, which suggested that pre-existing cross-reactive memory T cells had joined the SARS-CoV-2 response. SARS-CoV-2 specificity was not confirmed for the second-wave clones peaking on day 37. The study included only a couple of mild cases, and larger cohorts that include severe cases with pre-infection samples were judged to be necessary.

CDR3 length: 16 amino acids, cysteine to phenylalanine. Only the CDR3 DNA stays, 48 bases, in frame from base 1. The V end gives up 5 bases and the J end 4 bases, leaving 6 bases in the junction not matched to a gene. The germline V gene (reference sequence) supplies CDR1 MNHEY and CDR2 SMNVEV. Data came from an Illumina NovaSeq 6000. cDNA libraries for TCRalpha and TCRbeta were prepared by 5'RACE using constant-segment primers, with sample barcodes and unique molecular identifiers added. Trizol reagent was used to extract RNA from every sample. Amplification of the libraries took two PCR steps, and the second step added a second sample barcode plus Illumina TruSeq adapters. Sequencing of libraries was performed on an Illumina NovaSeq with 2 x 150 bp paired-end reads. In the source study's methods: The reads were demultiplexed and collapsed into UMI-guided consensus sequences using migec v1.2.7. Using mixcr v2.1.11, UMI consensuses were aligned to TRA and TRB V and J templates and then assembled into clonotypes. A clonotype was counted as expanded or contracted only when both edgeR and NoisET called the clonotype significant, with the noise models trained on biological replicates. For edgeR calls, the cutoffs were a false discovery rate-adjusted p below 0.01 and a log2 fold-change threshold of 1. As an exploratory analysis of dynamics, max-normalized trajectories of the 1000 most abundant clonotypes were examined by PCA with hierarchical clustering. The CD4 or CD8 phenotype of responding clones was assigned using the separately sequenced CD4+ and CD8+ repertoires. TCRdb itself trimmed the public reads at Q25 with fastp, ran MiXCR and retained productive beta chains. When rows share a CDR3 protein, they turn into one entry using the most common DNA and genes. The V and J calls reflect TCRdb's pipeline rather than the authors' work. Recorded for this sample are about 260,000 distinct CDR3 sequences; 7% to 10% of them occurred a single time. The ten biggest clones cover roughly 22% of the sample.

Ficoll-Paque density gradient centrifugation was used to isolate PBMCs. As for this clonotype: The antigen it recognizes is unknown. Per-nucleotide qualities are absent, and no much larger clonotype sits a single base away.

The TCR was taken from a man younger than 35 who had mild COVID-19 (a few samples of this study predate the infection). The sample titles of this study are shuffled in the database, so cell type and time point are left out; the donor was told from shared clones. Recombination joined TRBV27 with TRBJ2-1; 12 nucleotides in the junction match TRBD2. Source material: PBMCs or a T cell subset sorted from them (not recorded which). Here the CDR3 is given as CASSPGTSGFYNEQFF. The sequenced DNA: TGTGCCAGCAGTCCCGGGACTAGCGGGTTTTACAATGAGCAGTTCTTC.